This TCR beta chain was observed in a study of shared clonotypes between healthy human individuals. Study-wide context: Used for every donor were three CD4 naive, three CD4 memory, two CD8 naive and one CD8 memory plate.

Sequencing was performed with immunoSEQ multiplex PCR; in TCRdb, only in-frame clones are kept and a portion is missing. The profile shows some 500,000 clones, roughly 95% of them singletons. The V end was cut by 1 base, the J end by 2 bases, with 13 bases between. The germline gives CDR1 LNHNV, CDR2 YYDKDF (reference sequence). The CDR3 has 16 amino acids. This chain uses TRBV15 with TRBJ2-3, with no clear D. The receptor was derived from a woman aged 25 to 39 in good health. Sequenced sample: naive CD4+ T cells sorted from blood. The subset is: CD45RA+ positively selected. The CDR3 nucleotides read TGTGCCACCAGCAGAGTATCTACCTTAAACACAGATACGCAGTATTTT. Encoded protein: CATSRVSTLNTDTQYF.